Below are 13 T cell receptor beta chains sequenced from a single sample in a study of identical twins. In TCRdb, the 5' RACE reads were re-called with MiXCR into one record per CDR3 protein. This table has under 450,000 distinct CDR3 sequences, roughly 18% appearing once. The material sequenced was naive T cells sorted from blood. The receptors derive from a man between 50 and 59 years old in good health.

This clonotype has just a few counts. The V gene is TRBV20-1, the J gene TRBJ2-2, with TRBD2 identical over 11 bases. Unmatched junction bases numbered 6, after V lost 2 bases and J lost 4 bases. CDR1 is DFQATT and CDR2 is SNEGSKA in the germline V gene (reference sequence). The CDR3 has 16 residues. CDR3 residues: CSARPLAGGVTGELFF. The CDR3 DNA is TGCAGTGCTAGACCTTTAGCGGGGGGGGTCACCGGGGAGCTGTTTTTT.

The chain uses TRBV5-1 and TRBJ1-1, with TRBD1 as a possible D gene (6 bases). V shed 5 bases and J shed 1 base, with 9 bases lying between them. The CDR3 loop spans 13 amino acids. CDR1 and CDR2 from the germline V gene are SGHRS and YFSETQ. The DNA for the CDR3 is TGCGCCAGCAGTGGCAGGGGGAACACTGAAGCTTTCTTT. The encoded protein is CASSGRGNTEAFF.

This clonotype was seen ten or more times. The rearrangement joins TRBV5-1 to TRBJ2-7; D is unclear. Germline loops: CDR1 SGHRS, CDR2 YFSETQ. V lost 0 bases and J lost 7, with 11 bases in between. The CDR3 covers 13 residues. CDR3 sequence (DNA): TGCGCCAGCAGCTTGGCTTATACGATGGAGCAGTACTTC. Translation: CASSLAYTMEQYF.

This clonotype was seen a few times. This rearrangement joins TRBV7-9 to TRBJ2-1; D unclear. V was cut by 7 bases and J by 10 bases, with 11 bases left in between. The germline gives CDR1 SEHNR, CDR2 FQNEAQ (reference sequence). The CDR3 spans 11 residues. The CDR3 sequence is CASTERREQFF. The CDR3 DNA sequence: TGTGCCAGCACCGAAAGGCGAGAGCAGTTCTTC. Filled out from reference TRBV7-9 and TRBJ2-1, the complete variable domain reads DTGVSQNPRHKITKRGQNVTFRCDPISEHNRLYWYRQTLGQGPEFLTYFQNEAQLEKSRLLSDRFSAERPKGSFSTLEIQRTEQGDSAMYLCASTERREQFFGPGTRLTVL.

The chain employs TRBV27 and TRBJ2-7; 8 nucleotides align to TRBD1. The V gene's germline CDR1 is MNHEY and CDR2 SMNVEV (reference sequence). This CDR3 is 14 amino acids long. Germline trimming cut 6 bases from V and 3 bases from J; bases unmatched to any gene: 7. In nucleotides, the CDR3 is TGTGCCAGCAGCTCCGGGACAGGATTCTACGAGCAGTACTTC. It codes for CASSSGTGFYEQYF.

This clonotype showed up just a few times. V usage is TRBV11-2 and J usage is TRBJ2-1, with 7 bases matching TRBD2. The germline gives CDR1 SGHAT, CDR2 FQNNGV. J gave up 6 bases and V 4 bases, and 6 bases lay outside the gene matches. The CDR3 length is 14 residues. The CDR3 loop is CASSSWEGRNEQFF. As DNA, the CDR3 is TGTGCCAGCAGCTCTTGGGAGGGGCGCAATGAGCAGTTCTTC.

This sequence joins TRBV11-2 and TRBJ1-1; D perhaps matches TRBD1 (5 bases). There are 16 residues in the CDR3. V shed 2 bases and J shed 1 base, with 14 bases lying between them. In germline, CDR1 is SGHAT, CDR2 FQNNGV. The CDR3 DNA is TGTGCCAGCAGCTTAACCACCGGGACGGCGAACACTGAAGCTTTCTTT. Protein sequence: CASSLTTGTANTEAFF.

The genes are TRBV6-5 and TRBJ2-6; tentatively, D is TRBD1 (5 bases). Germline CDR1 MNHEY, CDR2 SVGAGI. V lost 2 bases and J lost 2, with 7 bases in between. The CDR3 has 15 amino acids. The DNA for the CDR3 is TGTGCCAGCAGTTACGGCAGGGCTGGGGCCAACGTCCTGACTTTC. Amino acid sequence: CASSYGRAGANVLTF.

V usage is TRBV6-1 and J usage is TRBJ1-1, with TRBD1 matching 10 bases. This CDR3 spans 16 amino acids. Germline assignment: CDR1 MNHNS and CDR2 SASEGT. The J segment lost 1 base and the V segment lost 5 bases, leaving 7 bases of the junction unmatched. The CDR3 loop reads CASSRQGARANTEAFF. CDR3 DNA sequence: TGTGCCAGCAGTCGACAGGGGGCTAGGGCGAACACTGAAGCTTTCTTT.

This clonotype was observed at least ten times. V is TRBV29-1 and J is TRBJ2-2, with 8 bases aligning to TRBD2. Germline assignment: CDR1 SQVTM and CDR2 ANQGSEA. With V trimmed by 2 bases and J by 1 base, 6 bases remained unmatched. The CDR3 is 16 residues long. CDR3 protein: CSVEFRLAGNTGELFF. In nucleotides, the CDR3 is TGCAGCGTTGAATTTCGGCTAGCGGGGAACACCGGGGAGCTGTTTTTT.

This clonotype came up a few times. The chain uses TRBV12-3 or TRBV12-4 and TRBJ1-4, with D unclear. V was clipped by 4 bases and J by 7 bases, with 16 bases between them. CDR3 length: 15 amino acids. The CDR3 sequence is CASSSQLPMGEKLFF. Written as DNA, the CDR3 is TGTGCCAGCAGTTCACAACTACCCATGGGTGAAAAACTGTTTTTT.

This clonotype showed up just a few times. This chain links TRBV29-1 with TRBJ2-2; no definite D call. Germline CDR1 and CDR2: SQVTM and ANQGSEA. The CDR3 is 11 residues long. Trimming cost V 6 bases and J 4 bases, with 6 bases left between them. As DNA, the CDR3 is TGCAGCGTCGGATCCACCGGGGAGCTGTTTTTT. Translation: CSVGSTGELFF.

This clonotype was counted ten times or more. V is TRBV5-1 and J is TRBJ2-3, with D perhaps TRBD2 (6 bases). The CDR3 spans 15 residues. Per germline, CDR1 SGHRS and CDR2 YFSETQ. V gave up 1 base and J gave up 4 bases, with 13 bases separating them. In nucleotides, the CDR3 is TGCGCCAGCAGCTTGTCCGGGAGAGGGGCAGATACGCAGTATTTT. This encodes CASSLSGRGADTQYF. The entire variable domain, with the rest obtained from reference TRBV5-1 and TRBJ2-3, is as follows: KAGVTQTPRYLIKTRGQQVTLSCSPISGHRSVSWYQQTPGQGLQFLFEYFSETQRNKGNFPGRFSGRQFSNSRSEMNVSTLELGDSALYLCASSLSGRGADTQYFGPGTRLTVL.